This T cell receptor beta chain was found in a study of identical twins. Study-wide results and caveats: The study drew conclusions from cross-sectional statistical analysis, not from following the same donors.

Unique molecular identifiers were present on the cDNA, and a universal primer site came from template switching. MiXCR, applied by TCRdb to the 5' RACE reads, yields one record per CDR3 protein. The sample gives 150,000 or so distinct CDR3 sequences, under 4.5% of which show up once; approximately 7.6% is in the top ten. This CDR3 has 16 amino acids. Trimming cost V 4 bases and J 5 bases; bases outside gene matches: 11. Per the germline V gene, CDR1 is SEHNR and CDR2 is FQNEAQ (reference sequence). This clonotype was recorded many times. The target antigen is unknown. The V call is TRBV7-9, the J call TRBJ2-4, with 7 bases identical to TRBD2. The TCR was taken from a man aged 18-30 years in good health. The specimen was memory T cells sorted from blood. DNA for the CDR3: TGTGCCAGCAGCTCTTTGGGTACTAGCGAGGAAAACATTCAGTACTTC. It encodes CASSSLGTSEENIQYF.